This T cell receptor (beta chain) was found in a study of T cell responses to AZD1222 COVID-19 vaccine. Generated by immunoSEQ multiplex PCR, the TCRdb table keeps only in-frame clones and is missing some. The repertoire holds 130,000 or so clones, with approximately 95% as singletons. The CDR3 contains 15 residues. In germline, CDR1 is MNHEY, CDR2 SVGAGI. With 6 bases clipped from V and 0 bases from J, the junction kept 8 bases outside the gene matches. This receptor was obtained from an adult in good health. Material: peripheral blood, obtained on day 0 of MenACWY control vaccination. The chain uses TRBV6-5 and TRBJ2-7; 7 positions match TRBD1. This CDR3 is CASSYRGLSSYEQYF. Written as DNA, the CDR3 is TGTGCCAGCAGCTACAGGGGCTTGAGCTCCTACGAGCAGTACTTC.